Shown below are 16 T cell receptor beta chains from a single sample sequenced in a study of T-cell memory formation after mild COVID-19. MiXCR, run by TCRdb on the 5' RACE reads, gives a single entry per CDR3 protein. The sample lists over 450,000 distinct CDR3 sequences, around 21% occurring once. Sequencing used PBMCs or a T cell subset sorted from them (not recorded which). The receptors here all came from an adult woman who had mild COVID-19 (a few samples of this study predate the infection). Cell type and time point are not known.

The gene calls are TRBV2 and TRBJ2-6; tentatively, D is TRBD1 (6 bases). In germline, CDR1 is SNHLY, CDR2 FYNNEI. The CDR3 has 17 amino acids. V was clipped by 4 bases and J by 0 bases, with 13 bases between them. This CDR3 reads CASSAGQFTSGANVLTF. The CDR3 nucleotides read TGTGCCAGCAGTGCCGGACAGTTCACCTCTGGGGCCAACGTCCTGACTTTC.

This clonotype was observed a few times. The CDR3 here is CASSQGMGVYEQYF. CDR3 bases: TGTGCCAGCAGCCAAGGAATGGGGGTCTACGAGCAGTACTTC. V and J are TRBV14 and TRBJ2-7; D may be TRBD1 or TRBD2 (5 bases each). CDR1 is SGHDN and CDR2 is FVKESK in the germline V gene. The CDR3 runs to 14 residues. V shed 1 base and J shed 3 bases, with 10 bases lying between them. The full variable domain, in which reference TRBV14 and TRBJ2-7 provide the parts outside the CDR3, is EAGVTQFPSHSVIEKGQTVTLRCDPISGHDNLYWYRRVMGKEIKFLLHFVKESKQDESGMPNNRFLAERTGGTYSTLKVQPAELEDSGVYFCASSQGMGVYEQYFGPGTRLTVT.

This chain connects TRBV27 to TRBJ1-1; D ambiguous. The CDR3 has 14 residues. Germline V gene lookup returns CDR1 MNHEY and CDR2 SMNVEV (reference sequence). The V and J ends lost 2 bases and 1 base respectively, with 8 bases between them. The CDR3 sequence is CASSLPGRNTEAFF. DNA for the CDR3: TGTGCCAGCAGTTTACCCGGGAGGAACACTGAAGCTTTCTTT.

This clonotype was seen a handful of times. This chain links TRBV7-9 with TRBJ1-5; D remains ambiguous. This CDR3 has 12 amino acids. V lost 5 bases and J lost 7, with 9 bases in between. Per the germline V gene, CDR1 is SEHNR and CDR2 is FQNEAQ (reference sequence). CDR3: CASSHMGQPQHF. The CDR3, as DNA: TGTGCCAGCAGCCATATGGGCCAGCCCCAGCATTTT.

This chain connects TRBV5-1 to TRBJ2-5; TRBD1 matches at 7 bases. The CDR3 spans 16 residues. J gave up 5 bases and V 3 bases, and 13 bases lay outside the gene matches. CDR1 is SGHRS and CDR2 is YFSETQ in the germline V gene. Here the CDR3 DNA reads TGCGCCAGCAGCTCACGATCGACAGGGCTTAGCGAGACCCAGTACTTC. Protein product: CASSSRSTGLSETQYF.

About this clonotype itself: The germline gene is not matched at one end of the junction; a read error may be the cause. The chain uses TRBV12-3 or TRBV12-4 and TRBJ1-2; possibly TRBD1 for D (5 bases). The CDR3 is made up of 14 amino acids. CDR3: CASSLRGPNHGYTF. The CDR3 nucleotides are TGTGCCAGCAGTTTAAGGGGTCCTAACCATGGCTACACCTTC.

This clonotype appeared a few times. The chain employs TRBV2 and TRBJ2-1, with a weak D call TRBD2 (6 bases). The germline CDR1 and CDR2 sequences are SNHLY and FYNNEI. The V gene lost 6 bases and the J gene lost 8 bases, with 11 bases spanning the gap. The CDR3 spans 12 residues. CDR3 amino acids: CASSPGSHEQFF. CDR3 nucleotide sequence: TGTGCCAGCAGCCCCGGGAGCCATGAGCAGTTCTTC.

Details on this clonotype: One end of the junction does not line up with germline, which may come from a read error. J is TRBJ2-3 and V is TRBV7-7; no clear D. This CDR3 is 13 amino acids long. Germline V gene sequence: CDR1 SSHAT, CDR2 FNYEAQ (reference sequence). The CDR3 sequence: CASSPGVVDTQYF. In DNA, the CDR3 is TGTGCTAGCAGCCCAGGAGTTGTGGATACGCAGTATTTT.

This clonotype was detected a few times. This rearrangement joins TRBV30 to TRBJ2-1; maybe TRBD1 (5 bases). CDR3 size: 17 residues. The germline V gene has CDR1 GTSNPN and CDR2 SVGIG (reference sequence). Trimming removed 5 bases at V and 0 bases at J, with 20 bases between. The CDR3 region has the DNA TGTGCCTGGTATCAGGGAAGGGGCTTTAACTCCTACAATGAGCAGTTCTTC. Encoded protein: CAWYQGRGFNSYNEQFF.

The rearrangement uses TRBV7-9 and TRBJ2-2, with 8 bases that match TRBD2. This CDR3 is 19 amino acids long. The germline V gene has CDR1 SEHNR and CDR2 FQNEAQ (reference sequence). V dropped 1 base and J dropped 0; count of bases not matched to a gene: 10. In nucleotides, the CDR3 is TGTGCCAGCAGCTTAGGTATCAGTAGCGGGGACTCGAACACCGGGGAGCTGTTTTTT. Its translation is CASSLGISSGDSNTGELFF.

This clonotype was recorded a few times. This chain joins TRBV2 and TRBJ2-7; TRBD2 matches 7 bases. Germline assignment: CDR1 SNHLY and CDR2 FYNNEI. The trim removed 8 bases at V and 7 bases at J, leaving 11 bases unmatched. This CDR3 has 13 amino acids. CDR3 in amino acids: CASLAGENLEQYF. The CDR3 region has the DNA TGTGCCAGCCTGGCGGGAGAGAATTTGGAGCAGTACTTC.

This rearrangement joins TRBV18 to TRBJ2-7; D call uncertain. The CDR3 is 15 residues long. V dropped 3 bases and J dropped 3 bases, with 15 bases sitting between them. Per the germline V gene, CDR1 is KGHSH and CDR2 is LQKENI. The CDR3 sequence is CASSPRSARDYEQYF. The CDR3 DNA is TGTGCCAGCTCACCCCGATCGGCAAGGGACTACGAGCAGTACTTC.

The chain has TRBV13 and TRBJ2-7; TRBD1 is a possible D gene (6 bases). CDR3 length: 12 residues. Trimming pared 3 bases from V and 6 bases from J, leaving 9 bases between. CDR1 and CDR2 from the germline V gene are PRHDT and FYEKMQ (reference sequence). This chain's CDR3 is CASSFIGGEQYF. CDR3 in DNA: TGTGCCAGCAGCTTTATAGGGGGCGAGCAGTACTTC.

The V call is TRBV5-6, the J call TRBJ2-4, with D possibly TRBD2 on 7 matching bases. CDR1 is SGHDT and CDR2 is YYEEEE in the germline V gene. V dropped 1 base and J dropped 2 bases, with 13 bases sitting between them. CDR3 length equals 16 residues. As DNA, the CDR3 is TGTGCCAGCAGCTTGCGGGGGGCGGGGACCAAAAACATTCAGTACTTC. The encoded protein is CASSLRGAGTKNIQYF.

This clonotype was detected only a few times. This chain connects TRBV6-6 to TRBJ2-2; D remains unclear. Germline CDR1 is MNHNY and CDR2 is SVGAGI (reference sequence). Between the trimmed V and J ends, which lost 0 bases and 2 bases, there was a span of 7 bases. CDR3 size: 15 residues. CDR3 in amino acids: CASSYSSSNTGELFF. As DNA, the CDR3 is TGTGCCAGCAGTTACTCGAGCAGTAACACCGGGGAGCTGTTTTTT.

This sequence joins TRBV24-1 and TRBJ1-5, with a possible D match to TRBD1 (5 bases). The V end lost 3 bases, the J end lost 6 bases, and 17 bases lay between the germline ends. CDR1 and CDR2 from the germline V gene are KGHDR and SFDVKD. The CDR3 sequence is 16 residues long. CDR3 residues: CATSDGARDGVQPQHF. The DNA for the CDR3 is TGTGCCACCAGTGATGGGGCCAGGGATGGGGTTCAGCCCCAGCATTTT.